The 23 T cell receptor beta chains given below trace back to one sample, sequenced in a study of molecular identifiers for immune sequencing clone quantification. TCRdb ran MiXCR on the PCR reads and lists one entry per CDR3 protein. The sample has some 580,000 distinct CDR3 sequences; 25% are singletons. The sample consisted of naive CD8+ T cells from blood, with Jurkat cell RNA spiked in. The subset denotes: FACS-sorted CD8+CD4-CCR7+CD45RA+ naive T cells. These receptors came from a human donor in good health. Some libraries in this study had Jurkat cell RNA spiked in.

This clonotype was detected only a few times. The genes are TRBV7-9 and TRBJ2-1; D remains ambiguous. Germline values: CDR1 SEHNR, CDR2 FQNEAQ (reference sequence). The germline V and J ends were trimmed by 6 bases and 3 bases, with 6 bases remaining between them. This CDR3 has 12 amino acids. This CDR3 is CASSIDYNEQFF. As DNA, the CDR3 is TGTGCCAGCAGTATAGACTACAATGAGCAGTTCTTC.

This clonotype came up a few times. The chain employs TRBV5-6 and TRBJ2-7; 8 bases are shared with TRBD1. The ends lost 1 base at V and 5 bases at J; junction bases unmatched: 5. The CDR3 extends over 14 amino acids. In germline, CDR1 is SGHDT, CDR2 YYEEEE. The chain's CDR3 is CASSLWQGANEQYF. The CDR3 coding sequence is TGTGCCAGCAGCTTGTGGCAGGGGGCGAACGAGCAGTACTTC.

This sequence joins TRBV5-8 and TRBJ2-7; 7 nucleotides line up with TRBD2. With 6 bases clipped from V and 4 bases from J, the junction kept 13 bases outside the gene matches. CDR1 is SGHTS and CDR2 is YDEGEE in the germline V gene. The CDR3 contains 15 residues. The chain's CDR3 is CASISTGTTPYEQYF. The CDR3 DNA reads TGTGCCAGCATCTCCACCGGGACTACACCTTACGAGCAGTACTTC. Combining the CDR3 with reference TRBV5-8 and TRBJ2-7 gives the whole variable domain EAGVTQSPTHLIKTRGQQATLRCSPISGHTSVYWYQQALGLGLQFLLWYDEGEERNRGNFPPRFSGRQFPNYSSELNVNALELEDSALYLCASISTGTTPYEQYFGPGTRLTVT.

The rearrangement joins TRBV5-4 to TRBJ1-4; D ambiguous. Germline values: CDR1 SGHNT, CDR2 YYREEE (reference sequence). The CDR3 is 15 residues long. V lost 3 bases and J lost 5, with 14 bases in between. CDR3 nucleotide sequence: TGTGCCAGCAGCTCGTCGGGGATCCGAAATGAAAAACTGTTTTTT. This sequence encodes CASSSSGIRNEKLFF.

Only a few counts were recorded for this clonotype. V and J are TRBV27 and TRBJ2-7; D unresolved. The CDR3 is made up of 13 amino acids. The ends were cut back, 4 bases at V and 3 bases at J, with 10 bases in the middle. Germline values: CDR1 MNHEY, CDR2 SMNVEV (reference sequence). CDR3: CASSSAQSYEQYF. CDR3 DNA sequence: TGTGCCAGCAGTTCTGCTCAAAGCTACGAGCAGTACTTC.

In this sample, this clonotype turned up a few times. V is TRBV2 and J is TRBJ2-7, with 7 bases lining up with TRBD1. CDR1 is SNHLY, CDR2 FYNNEI, per germline. After removal of 4 bases from V and 1 base from J, the junction contained 4 bases not matched to a gene. The CDR3 runs 14 residues. The CDR3 protein is CASSAPGQSYEQYF. In DNA form, the CDR3 reads TGTGCCAGCAGTGCCCCGGGACAGTCCTACGAGCAGTACTTC.

This clonotype was seen a few times. The chain is built from TRBV9 and TRBJ2-3, with D possibly being TRBD1 (7 bases). Germline CDR1 SGDLS, CDR2 YYNGEE. Between the trimmed V and J ends, which lost 4 bases and 0 bases, there was a span of 15 bases. This CDR3 is 16 amino acids long. The CDR3 is CASSNPRDSSTDTQYF. Written as DNA, the CDR3 is TGTGCCAGCAGCAACCCGCGGGACAGTAGCACAGATACGCAGTATTTT.

This clonotype was counted between two and nine times. The chain has TRBV4-3 and TRBJ2-3; no definite D call. CDR3 length equals 17 residues. Trimming removed 3 bases at V and 2 bases at J, with 18 bases between. Germline CDR1 is LGHNA and CDR2 is YSLEER. CDR3 coding DNA: TGCGCCAGCAGCCAGGGTCAGGATGGGTGGTACACAGATACGCAGTATTTT. This encodes CASSQGQDGWYTDTQYF.

Ten or more counts support this clonotype. The rearrangement links TRBV28 to TRBJ1-1; D unclear. Germline CDR1 and CDR2: MDHEN and SYDVKM. Trimming removed 6 bases from V and 4 bases from J, with 12 bases in between. The CDR3 contains 13 residues. In DNA, the CDR3 is TGTGCCAGCAGATTTAGGGAGCTCACTGAAGCTTTCTTT. As protein: CASRFRELTEAFF.

Turning to this clonotype: A much larger clone sits a single nucleotide away, making a read error possible. The chain employs TRBV19 and TRBJ2-2, with D perhaps given as TRBD1 or TRBD2 (5 bases each). The CDR3 runs 13 residues. Per germline, CDR1 LNHDA and CDR2 SQIVND (reference sequence). The CDR3: CASSWGNTGELVF. CDR3 bases: TGTGCCAGTAGTTGGGGGAACACCGGGGAGCTGGTTTTT.

The chain uses TRBV5-1 and TRBJ1-5; weak D call: TRBD1 (5 bases). The CDR3 sequence is 15 residues long. CDR1 SGHRS and CDR2 YFSETQ come from the germline V gene. V lost 0 bases and J lost 7, with 14 bases in between. CDR3 DNA: TGCGCCAGCAGCTTGGAAGGGGCATCAGGGCAGCCCCAGCATTTT. Translated, it gives CASSLEGASGQPQHF.

This clonotype was observed a few times. Mismatch with germline at one junction end may stem from a read error. V and J are TRBV7-9 and TRBJ2-5; no clear D gene. Looked up from germline, CDR1 is SEHNR and CDR2 is FQNEAQ (reference sequence). The CDR3 consists of 13 residues. The CDR3 is CASKVADQETQYF. DNA of the CDR3: TGTGCTAGCAAGGTCGCCGACCAAGAGACCCAGTACTTC. The entire variable domain, with the rest obtained from reference TRBV7-9 and TRBJ2-5, is as follows: DTGVSQNPRHKITKRGQNVTFRCDPISEHNRLYWYRQTLGQGPEFLTYFQNEAQLEKSRLLSDRFSAERPKGSFSTLEIQRTEQGDSAMYLCASKVADQETQYFGPGTRLLVL.

The rearrangement joins TRBV27 to TRBJ1-1; D is unresolved. From germline, CDR1 is MNHEY and CDR2 SMNVEV (reference sequence). The V end lost 3 bases, the J end lost 9 bases, and 8 bases lay between the germline ends. The CDR3 has 11 residues. CDR3 DNA: TGTGCCAGCAGTTTTCTCGGTAAAGCTTTCTTT. Encoded protein: CASSFLGKAFF.

The gene calls are TRBV3-1 and TRBJ2-2; D might be TRBD1 (6 bases). Germline V CDR1 and CDR2: LGHDT, YNNKEL (reference sequence). This CDR3 is built from 15 residues. V was pared by 4 bases and J by 4 bases, with 13 bases between. DNA for the CDR3: TGTGCCAGCAGCCGGACAGCAATCCTCACCGGGGAGCTGTTTTTT. As protein: CASSRTAILTGELFF.

This clonotype was seen repeatedly, ten times or more. The rearrangement joins TRBV7-9 to TRBJ2-2; 10 bases map to TRBD2. Germline CDR1 reads SEHNR; CDR2 reads FQNEAQ (reference sequence). V lost 6 bases and J lost 3; bases outside the gene matches: 7. This CDR3 contains 16 residues. The CDR3 protein is CASSPGAGGYTGELFF. CDR3 nucleotides: TGTGCCAGCAGTCCCGGAGCGGGAGGGTACACCGGGGAGCTGTTTTTT.

As regards this clonotype: Germline is not matched at one junction end, which may reflect a read error. The CDR3 region has the DNA TGCGCCAACAGCCACACGCGGACAGGGAACACAGAAGCTTTCTTT. Encoded protein: CANSHTRTGNTEAFF. The V and J genes are TRBV4-1 and TRBJ1-1; 8 bases are shared with TRBD1. The CDR3 runs to 15 residues. The germline V gene encodes CDR1 MGHRA and CDR2 YSYEKL.

This clonotype has ten or more counts. The V and J genes are TRBV29-1 and TRBJ2-7; D is possibly TRBD1 or TRBD2 (5 bases each). The CDR3 totals 13 residues. Trimming shortened V by 6 bases and J by 0 bases, and 12 bases separated the two germline ends. Germline values: CDR1 SQVTM, CDR2 ANQGSEA. The DNA for the CDR3 is TGCAGCGTGGGGGACCGGTCCTCCTACGAGCAGTACTTC. This translates into CSVGDRSSYEQYF.

The V and J genes are TRBV6-5 and TRBJ1-1; TRBD1 is a possible D gene (5 bases). The V end was cut by 0 bases, the J end by 10 bases, with 18 bases between. Germline assignment: CDR1 MNHEY and CDR2 SVGAGI. CDR3 size: 15 residues. The DNA for the CDR3 is TGTGCCAGCAGTTACTCGAATCCGGGGACGGAAGGAGCTTTCTTT. Encoded protein: CASSYSNPGTEGAFF.

This clonotype has a handful of counts. V usage is TRBV19 and J usage is TRBJ2-2; D is possibly TRBD2 (6 bases). From germline, CDR1 is LNHDA and CDR2 SQIVND (reference sequence). V was trimmed by 3 bases and J by 0 bases, leaving 8 bases between them. The CDR3 length is 15 residues. CDR3 in amino acids: CASSIRDSNTGELFF. CDR3 nucleotides: TGTGCCAGTAGTATCCGGGACTCGAACACCGGGGAGCTGTTTTTT.

The chain combines TRBV4-3 with TRBJ1-1; D remains unclear. The germline CDR1 and CDR2 sequences are LGHNA and YSLEER. This CDR3 has 14 amino acids. Trimming took off 0 bases at V and 11 bases at J, with 16 bases between the two ends. This CDR3 reads CASSQEVYKATAFF. The CDR3 region has the DNA TGCGCCAGCAGCCAAGAGGTTTATAAGGCAACGGCTTTCTTT.

This clonotype came up many times. The chain has TRBV7-6 and TRBJ2-3; 10 nucleotides align to TRBD1. The CDR3 contains 14 residues. Germline CDR1 reads SGHVS; CDR2 reads FNYEAQ. Trimming removed 4 bases from V and 6 bases from J; junction bases left unmatched: 4. The CDR3, as DNA: TGTGCCAGCAGCTCGACAGGGGGCTGGGATACGCAGTATTTT. Translation gives CASSSTGGWDTQYF.

For this clonotype: One junction end disagrees with the germline gene, perhaps due to a read error. V gene TRBV30 combines with J gene TRBJ2-5; D call uncertain. CDR1 GTSNPN and CDR2 SVGIG come from the germline V gene (reference sequence). CDR3 size: 15 residues. The CDR3 here is CAWCVGAFSGETQYF. Here the CDR3 DNA reads TGTGCCTGGTGTGTAGGTGCTTTTTCAGGAGAGACCCAGTACTTC.

This clonotype showed up many times. This CDR3 is CSAMTDPDYEQYF. CDR3 in DNA: TGCAGCGCCATGACAGACCCGGACTACGAGCAGTACTTC. This rearrangement joins TRBV29-1 to TRBJ2-7; tentative D call: TRBD1 (5 bases). The CDR3 runs to 13 residues. Germline assignment: CDR1 SQVTM and CDR2 ANQGSEA. V was clipped by 7 bases and J by 3 bases, with 16 bases between them.